Following are 9 T cell receptor beta chains from one sample sequenced in a study of T-cell memory formation after mild COVID-19. TCRdb re-called the 5' RACE reads with MiXCR, one entry per CDR3 protein. The sample lists fewer than 550,000 distinct CDR3 sequences; around 18% were seen once. The sequenced material came from PBMCs or a T cell subset sorted from them (not recorded which). These receptors came from an adult woman who had mild COVID-19 (a few samples of this study predate the infection). Cell type and time point are not known.

The gene calls are TRBV18 and TRBJ2-7, with 7 bases matching TRBD1. The length of the CDR3 is 15 residues. J gave up 0 bases and V 2 bases, and 4 bases lay outside the gene matches. Germline lookup yields CDR1 KGHSH and CDR2 LQKENI. The CDR3 spells CASSPNRGPSYEQYF. DNA for the CDR3: TGTGCCAGCTCACCAAACAGGGGTCCCTCCTACGAGCAGTACTTC.

V and J are TRBV6-5 and TRBJ2-7; no clear D. Trimming removed 3 bases from V and 2 bases from J, with 8 bases in between. CDR1 and CDR2 from the germline V gene are MNHEY and SVGAGI. The CDR3 is made up of 13 amino acids. Written as DNA, the CDR3 is TGTGCCAGCAGTTATGCTCCCACCTACGAGCAGTACTTC. Protein sequence: CASSYAPTYEQYF.

The chain is built from TRBV5-1 and TRBJ1-1; D call uncertain. The CDR3 runs 13 residues. V was clipped by 0 bases and J by 2 bases, with 5 bases between them. CDR1 SGHRS and CDR2 YFSETQ come from the germline V gene. The CDR3 DNA is TGCGCCAGCAGCTTGGGGCACAACACTGAAGCTTTCTTT. As protein: CASSLGHNTEAFF.

The V gene is TRBV5-1, the J gene TRBJ1-6; 9 bases align to TRBD1. Germline values: CDR1 SGHRS, CDR2 YFSETQ. The V segment lost 4 bases and the J segment 4 bases; nucleotides outside the gene matches: 12. The CDR3 sequence is 18 residues long. The CDR3 reads CASSPRLQGASYNSPLHF. In DNA, the CDR3 is TGCGCCAGCAGCCCTCGCTTACAGGGGGCTTCTTATAATTCACCCCTCCACTTT.

The table lists this clonotype with a few counts. The rearrangement joins TRBV9 to TRBJ2-3; 7 bases align to TRBD2. The junction had 6 bases not matched to a gene; V was cut back by 0 bases and J by 2 bases. Germline CDR1 and CDR2: SGDLS and YYNGEE. This CDR3 region has 16 residues. This CDR3 reads CASSVAVGGPTDTQYF. CDR3 nucleotides: TGTGCCAGCAGCGTAGCCGTGGGAGGGCCCACAGATACGCAGTATTTT.

The chain is built from TRBV4-3 and TRBJ1-1; D ambiguous. The CDR3 extends over 16 amino acids. The V gene lost 0 bases and the J gene lost 6 bases, with 17 bases spanning the gap. Germline V gene lookup returns CDR1 LGHNA and CDR2 YSLEER. The CDR3 DNA reads as TGCGCCAGCAGCCAAGATATCTCGGGAGTTGGGTCTGAAGCTTTCTTT. This translates into CASSQDISGVGSEAFF.

The genes are TRBV7-3 and TRBJ2-6, with D perhaps matching TRBD1 (6 bases). Trimming stripped 6 bases from V and 0 bases from J, with 9 bases between. Germline CDR1 is SGHTA and CDR2 is FQGTGA. There are 15 residues in the CDR3. The CDR3 DNA reads as TGTGCCAGCAGTGGACAGAACTCTGGGGCCAACGTCCTGACTTTC. Amino acids: CASSGQNSGANVLTF.

The chain uses TRBV30 and TRBJ2-7, with 9 bases matching TRBD1. The CDR3 covers 14 residues. Germline V gene data show CDR1 as GTSNPN and CDR2 as SVGIG (reference sequence). Trimming cost V 2 bases and J 5 bases; bases outside gene matches: 7. CDR3 sequence: CAWSKGQGLDEQYF. CDR3 DNA sequence: TGTGCCTGGAGTAAGGGACAGGGCTTGGACGAGCAGTACTTC. Together with reference TRBV30 and TRBJ2-7, the CDR3 gives the full variable domain: SQTIHQWPATLVQPVGSPLSLECTVEGTSNPNLYWYRQAAGRGLQLLFYSVGIGQISSEVPQNLSASRPQDRQFILSSKKLLLSDSGFYLCAWSKGQGLDEQYFGPGTRLTVT.

This clonotype showed up just a few times. The chain combines TRBV15 with TRBJ1-2, with D uncertain. Trimming stripped 4 bases from V and 2 bases from J, with 11 bases between. The V gene's germline CDR1 is LNHNV and CDR2 YYDKDF (reference sequence). The CDR3 has 14 residues. DNA of the CDR3: TGTGCCACCAGCATGAAGACGGAGAACTATGGCTACACCTTC. It is translated as CATSMKTENYGYTF.